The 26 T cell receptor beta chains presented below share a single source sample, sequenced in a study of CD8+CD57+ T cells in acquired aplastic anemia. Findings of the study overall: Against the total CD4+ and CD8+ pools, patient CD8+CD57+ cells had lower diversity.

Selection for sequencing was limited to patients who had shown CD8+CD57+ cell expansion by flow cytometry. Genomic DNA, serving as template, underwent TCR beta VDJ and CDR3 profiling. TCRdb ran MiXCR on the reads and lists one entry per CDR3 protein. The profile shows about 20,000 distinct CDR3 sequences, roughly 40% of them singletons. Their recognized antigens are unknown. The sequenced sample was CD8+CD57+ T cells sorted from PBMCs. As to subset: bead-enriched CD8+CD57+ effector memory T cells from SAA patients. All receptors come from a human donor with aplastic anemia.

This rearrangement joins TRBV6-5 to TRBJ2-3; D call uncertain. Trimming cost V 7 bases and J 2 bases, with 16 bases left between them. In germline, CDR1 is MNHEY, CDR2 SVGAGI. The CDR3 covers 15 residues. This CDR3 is CASTAQVLATDTQYF. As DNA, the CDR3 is TGTGCCAGCACCGCGCAGGTTCTCGCCACAGATACGCAGTATTTT.

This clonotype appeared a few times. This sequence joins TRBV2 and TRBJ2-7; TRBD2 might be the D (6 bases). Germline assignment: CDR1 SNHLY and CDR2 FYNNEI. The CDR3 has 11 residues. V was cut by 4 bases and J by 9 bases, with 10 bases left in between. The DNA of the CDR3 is TGTGCCAGCAGTGCCGAGCGGGTGCAGTACTTC. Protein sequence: CASSAERVQYF. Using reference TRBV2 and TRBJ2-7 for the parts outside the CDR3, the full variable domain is EPEVTQTPSHQVTQMGQEVILRCVPISNHLYFYWYRQILGQKVEFLVSFYNNEISEKSEIFDDQFSVERPDGSNFTLKIRSTKLEDSAMYFCASSAERVQYFGPGTRLTVT.

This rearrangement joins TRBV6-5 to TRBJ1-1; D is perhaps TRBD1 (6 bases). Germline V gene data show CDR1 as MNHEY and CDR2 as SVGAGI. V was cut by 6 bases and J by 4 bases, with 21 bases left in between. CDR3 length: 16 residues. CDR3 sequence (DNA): TGTGCCAGCAGCCCTTGGAAGGGGGGGGAGGTCACTGAAGCTTTCTTT. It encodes CASSPWKGGEVTEAFF.

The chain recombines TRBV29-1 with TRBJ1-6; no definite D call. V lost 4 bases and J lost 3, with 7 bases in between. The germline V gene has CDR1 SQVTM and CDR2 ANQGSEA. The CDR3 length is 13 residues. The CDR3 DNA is TGCAGCGTTGCGGTCAGCTATAATTCACCCCTCCACTTT. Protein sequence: CSVAVSYNSPLHF.

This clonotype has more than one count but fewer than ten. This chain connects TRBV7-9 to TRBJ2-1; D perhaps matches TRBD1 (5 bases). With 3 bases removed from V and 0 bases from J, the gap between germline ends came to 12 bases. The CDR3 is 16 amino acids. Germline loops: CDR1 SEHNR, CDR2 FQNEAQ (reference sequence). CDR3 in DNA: TGTGCCAGCAGCTTGGCAGGGTCAAGCTCCTACAATGAGCAGTTCTTC. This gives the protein CASSLAGSSSYNEQFF.

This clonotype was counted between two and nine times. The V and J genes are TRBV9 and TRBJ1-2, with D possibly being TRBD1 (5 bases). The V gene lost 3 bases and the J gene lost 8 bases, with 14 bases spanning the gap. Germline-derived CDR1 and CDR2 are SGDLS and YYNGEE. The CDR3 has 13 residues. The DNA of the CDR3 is TGTGCCAGCAGCGCCCAAACCGGGGACGGCTACACCTTC. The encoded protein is CASSAQTGDGYTF.

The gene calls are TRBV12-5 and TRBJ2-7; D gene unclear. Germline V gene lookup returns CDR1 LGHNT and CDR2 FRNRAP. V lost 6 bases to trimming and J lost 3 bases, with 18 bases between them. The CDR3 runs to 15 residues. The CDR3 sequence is CASGLRRPRDYEQYF. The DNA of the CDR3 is TGTGCTAGTGGACTGAGACGACCCCGTGACTACGAGCAGTACTTC.

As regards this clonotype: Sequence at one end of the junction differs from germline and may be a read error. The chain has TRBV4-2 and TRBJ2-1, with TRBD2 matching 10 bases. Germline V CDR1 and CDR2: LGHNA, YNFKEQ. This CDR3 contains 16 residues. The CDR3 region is CASGHTGTSVGDEQFF. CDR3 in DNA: TGTGCCAGCGGCCACACCGGGACTAGCGTGGGAGATGAGCAGTTCTTC.

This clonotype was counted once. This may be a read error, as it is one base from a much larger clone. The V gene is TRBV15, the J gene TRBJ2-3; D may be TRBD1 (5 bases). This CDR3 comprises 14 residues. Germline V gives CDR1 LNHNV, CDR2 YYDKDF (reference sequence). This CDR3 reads CATSPKGAADTQCF. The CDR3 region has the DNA TGTGCCACCAGCCCAAAAGGGGCTGCAGATACGCAGTGTTTT. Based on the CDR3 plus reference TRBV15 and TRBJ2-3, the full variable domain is DAMVIQNPRYQVTQFGKPVTLSCSQTLNHNVMYWYQQKSSQAPKLLFHYYDKDFNNEADTPDNFQSRRPNTSFCFLDIRSPGLGDTAMYLCATSPKGAADTQCFGPGTRLTVL.

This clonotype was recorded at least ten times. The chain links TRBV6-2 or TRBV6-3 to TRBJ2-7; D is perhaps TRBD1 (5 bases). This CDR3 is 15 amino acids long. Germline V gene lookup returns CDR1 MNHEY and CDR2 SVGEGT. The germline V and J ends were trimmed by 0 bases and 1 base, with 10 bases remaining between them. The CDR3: CASSYSIDSSYEQYF. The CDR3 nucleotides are TGTGCCAGCAGTTACTCGATTGACAGTTCCTACGAGCAGTACTTC.

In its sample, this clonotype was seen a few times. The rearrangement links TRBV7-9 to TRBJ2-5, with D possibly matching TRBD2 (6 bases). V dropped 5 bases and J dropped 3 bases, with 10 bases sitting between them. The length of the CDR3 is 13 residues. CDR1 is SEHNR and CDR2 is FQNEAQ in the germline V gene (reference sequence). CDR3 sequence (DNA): TGTGCCAGCAGCCGCGGGACTGAAGAGACCCAGTACTTC. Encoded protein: CASSRGTEETQYF. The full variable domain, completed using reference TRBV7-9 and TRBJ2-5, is DTGVSQNPRHKITKRGQNVTFRCDPISEHNRLYWYRQTLGQGPEFLTYFQNEAQLEKSRLLSDRFSAERPKGSFSTLEIQRTEQGDSAMYLCASSRGTEETQYFGPGTRLLVL.

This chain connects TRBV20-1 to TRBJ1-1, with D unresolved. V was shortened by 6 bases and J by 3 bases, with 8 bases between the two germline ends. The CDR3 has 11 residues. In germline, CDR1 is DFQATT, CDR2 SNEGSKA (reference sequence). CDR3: CSAQEDTEAFF. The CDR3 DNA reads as TGCAGTGCGCAAGAAGACACTGAAGCTTTCTTT.

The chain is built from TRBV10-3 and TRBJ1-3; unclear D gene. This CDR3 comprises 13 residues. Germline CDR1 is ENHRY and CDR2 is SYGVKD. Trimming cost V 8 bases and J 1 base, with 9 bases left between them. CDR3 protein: CAIQDTSGNTIYF. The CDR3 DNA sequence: TGTGCCATCCAAGACACGTCTGGAAACACCATATATTTT.

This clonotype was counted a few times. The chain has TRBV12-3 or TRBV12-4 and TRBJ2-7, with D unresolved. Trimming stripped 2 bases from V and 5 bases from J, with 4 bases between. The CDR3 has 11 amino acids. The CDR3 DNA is TGTGCCAGCAGTTTAACCCACGAGCAGTACTTC. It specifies CASSLTHEQYF.

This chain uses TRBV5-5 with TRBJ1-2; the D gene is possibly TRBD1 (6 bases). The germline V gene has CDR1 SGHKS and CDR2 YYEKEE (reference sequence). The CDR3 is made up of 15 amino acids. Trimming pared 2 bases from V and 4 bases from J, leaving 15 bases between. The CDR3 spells CASSFGAGEAYGYTF. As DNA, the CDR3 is TGTGCCAGCAGCTTTGGGGCAGGGGAGGCCTATGGCTACACCTTC.

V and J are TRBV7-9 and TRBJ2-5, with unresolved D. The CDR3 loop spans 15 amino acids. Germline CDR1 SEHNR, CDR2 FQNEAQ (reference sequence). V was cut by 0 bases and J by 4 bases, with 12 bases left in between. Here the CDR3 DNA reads TGTGCCAGCAGCTTAGCGGCACAGAGAATAGAGACCCAGTACTTC. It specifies CASSLAAQRIETQYF. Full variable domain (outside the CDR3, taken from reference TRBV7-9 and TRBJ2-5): DTGVSQNPRHKITKRGQNVTFRCDPISEHNRLYWYRQTLGQGPEFLTYFQNEAQLEKSRLLSDRFSAERPKGSFSTLEIQRTEQGDSAMYLCASSLAAQRIETQYFGPGTRLLVL.

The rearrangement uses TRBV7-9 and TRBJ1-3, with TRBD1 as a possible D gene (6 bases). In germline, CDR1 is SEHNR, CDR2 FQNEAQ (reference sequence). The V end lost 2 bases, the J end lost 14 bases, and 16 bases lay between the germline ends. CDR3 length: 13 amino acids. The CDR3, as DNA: TGTGCCAGCAGCTTAAGGCGGGACACGACTTTATATTTT. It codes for CASSLRRDTTLYF.

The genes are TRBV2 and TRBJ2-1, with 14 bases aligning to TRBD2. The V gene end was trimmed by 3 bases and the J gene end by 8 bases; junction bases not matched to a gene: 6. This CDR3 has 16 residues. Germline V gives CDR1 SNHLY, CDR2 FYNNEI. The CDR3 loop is CASSDNGTSGGDEQFF. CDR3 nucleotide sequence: TGTGCCAGCAGTGATAACGGGACTAGCGGGGGAGATGAGCAGTTCTTC.

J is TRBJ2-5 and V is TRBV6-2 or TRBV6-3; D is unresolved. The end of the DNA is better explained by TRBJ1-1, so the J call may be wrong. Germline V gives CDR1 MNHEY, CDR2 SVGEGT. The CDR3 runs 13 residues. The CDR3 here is CASSYREATEAFF. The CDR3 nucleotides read TGTGCCAGCAGTTACCGGGAAGCGACTGAAGCTTTCTTT.

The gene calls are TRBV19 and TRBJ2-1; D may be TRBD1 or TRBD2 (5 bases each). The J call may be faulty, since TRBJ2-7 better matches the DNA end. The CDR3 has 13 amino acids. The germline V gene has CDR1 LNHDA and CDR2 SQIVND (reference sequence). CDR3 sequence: CASSTGREYEQYF. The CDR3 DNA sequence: TGTGCCAGTTCCACGGGCAGGGAGTACGAGCAGTACTTC.

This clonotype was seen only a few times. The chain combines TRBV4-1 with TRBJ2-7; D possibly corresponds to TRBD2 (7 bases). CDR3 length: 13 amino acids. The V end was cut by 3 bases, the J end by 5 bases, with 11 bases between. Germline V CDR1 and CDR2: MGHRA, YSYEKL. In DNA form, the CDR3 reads TGCGCCAGCAGCCACGGGGGGCGGGACGAGCAGTACTTC. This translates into CASSHGGRDEQYF.

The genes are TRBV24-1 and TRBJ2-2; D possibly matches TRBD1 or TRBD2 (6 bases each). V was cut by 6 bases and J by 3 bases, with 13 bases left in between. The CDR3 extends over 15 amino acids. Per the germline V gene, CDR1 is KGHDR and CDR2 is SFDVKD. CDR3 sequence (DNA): TGTGCCACCAGTTCGGCAGGGGAGGACACCGGGGAGCTGTTTTTT. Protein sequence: CATSSAGEDTGELFF.

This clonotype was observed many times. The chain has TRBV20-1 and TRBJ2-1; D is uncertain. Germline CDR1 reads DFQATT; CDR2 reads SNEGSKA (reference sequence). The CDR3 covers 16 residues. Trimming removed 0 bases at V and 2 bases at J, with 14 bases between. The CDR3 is CSAREVGRGAYNEQFF. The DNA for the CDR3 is TGCAGTGCTAGAGAAGTAGGACGCGGAGCCTACAATGAGCAGTTCTTC.

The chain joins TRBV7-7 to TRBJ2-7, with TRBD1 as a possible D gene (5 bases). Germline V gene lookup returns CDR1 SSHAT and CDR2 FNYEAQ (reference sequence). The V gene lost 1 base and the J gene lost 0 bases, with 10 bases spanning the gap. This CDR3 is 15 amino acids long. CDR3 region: CASSLVTDSSYEQYF. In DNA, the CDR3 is TGTGCCAGCAGCTTAGTGACAGATAGCTCCTACGAGCAGTACTTC.

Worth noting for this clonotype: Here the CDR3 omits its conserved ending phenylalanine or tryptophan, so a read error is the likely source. CDR3 amino acids: CSARDPPVSGTRGTGTQYL. CDR3 coding DNA: TGCAGCGCTAGAGATCCCCCCGTTAGTGGGACGCGGGGCACAGGTACGCAGTATCTT. The gene calls are TRBV20-1 and TRBJ2-3; D possibly corresponds to TRBD2 (6 bases). The CDR3 has 19 residues. Per the germline V gene, CDR1 is DFQATT and CDR2 is SNEGSKA (reference sequence).

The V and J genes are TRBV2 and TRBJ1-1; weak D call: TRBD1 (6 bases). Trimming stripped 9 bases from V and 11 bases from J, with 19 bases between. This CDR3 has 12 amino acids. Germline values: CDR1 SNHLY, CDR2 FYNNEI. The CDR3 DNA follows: TGTGCCAGTGGGGAGGGGGTCCTTGGGGCTTTCTTT. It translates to CASGEGVLGAFF.